These 5 T cell receptor beta chains were all obtained from the same sample, sequenced in a study of T cells in women clearing cervical HPV infection. Data came from immunoSEQ multiplex PCR; TCRdb stores just in-frame clones and leaves some out. The listing records fewer than 30,000 clones. Source material: blood buffy coat. All receptors come from a woman aged 18 to 69 with a cervical HPV16 infection that either progressed to CIN3+ or cleared (not recorded which).

Concerning this clone: The read finishes 3 residues shy of the CDR3 end, and the germline J gene is used to complete it. J is TRBJ2-2 and V is TRBV2, with 9 bases aligning to TRBD1. The CDR3 runs to 13 residues. Germline-derived CDR1 and CDR2 are SNHLY and FYNNEI. CDR3 DNA, as far as it was read: TGTGCCAGCAAAAGGGACAGGGCTGAAAAG. Its protein product is CASKRDRAEK. The CDR3, in full, reads CASKRDRAEKLFF.

With respect to this clone: From the germline J gene comes the end of the CDR3, since the read stops 3 residues before it. This chain joins TRBV19 and TRBJ1-2; 9 bases agree with TRBD1. Germline CDR1 is LNHDA and CDR2 is SQIVND (reference sequence). The length of the CDR3 is 13 residues. Incomplete CDR3 DNA: TGTGCCAGTAGCCTCAGACAGGGGGGCGAC. This translates into CASSLRQGGD. The full CDR3 reads CASSLRQGGDYTF.

A word on this clone: The CDR3 end falls 3 residues outside the read, so it is completed with the germline J gene. The gene calls are TRBV2 and TRBJ1-6; 8 positions match TRBD1. There are 13 residues in the CDR3. V was clipped by 7 bases and J by 6 bases; unmatched bases: 2. Germline CDR1 SNHLY, CDR2 FYNNEI. Partial CDR3 DNA: TGTGCCAGCACGGACAGGGTTAATTCACCC. Amino acids: CASTDRVNSP. The whole CDR3 sequence is CASTDRVNSPLHF.

Concerning this clone itself: The read comes to an end 3 residues before the CDR3 does, leaving the germline J gene to fill in the end. The chain has TRBV20-1 and TRBJ2-4; 8 bases fit TRBD2. The germline gives CDR1 DFQATT, CDR2 SNEGSKA (reference sequence). This CDR3 comprises 14 residues. V gave up 5 bases and J gave up 3 bases; unmatched junction bases: 6. The sequenced part of the CDR3 DNA is TGCAGTGCTCCCCCGGGACTAGACAAAAACATT. Translation: CSAPPGLDKNI. The whole CDR3 protein reads CSAPPGLDKNIQYF.

CDR3 bases read: TGCAGTGCTAGAGATCCATCCCGGGCAGATACG. Its translation: CSARDPSRADT. The entire CDR3 sequence reads CSARDPSRADTQYF. The chain has TRBV20-1 and TRBJ2-3; D is unresolved. The read gets to within 3 residues of the CDR3 end, and the germline J gene fills in the rest. Trimming took off 0 bases at V and 4 bases at J, with 11 bases between the two ends. The CDR3 extends over 14 amino acids. Germline V gene sequence: CDR1 DFQATT, CDR2 SNEGSKA (reference sequence).